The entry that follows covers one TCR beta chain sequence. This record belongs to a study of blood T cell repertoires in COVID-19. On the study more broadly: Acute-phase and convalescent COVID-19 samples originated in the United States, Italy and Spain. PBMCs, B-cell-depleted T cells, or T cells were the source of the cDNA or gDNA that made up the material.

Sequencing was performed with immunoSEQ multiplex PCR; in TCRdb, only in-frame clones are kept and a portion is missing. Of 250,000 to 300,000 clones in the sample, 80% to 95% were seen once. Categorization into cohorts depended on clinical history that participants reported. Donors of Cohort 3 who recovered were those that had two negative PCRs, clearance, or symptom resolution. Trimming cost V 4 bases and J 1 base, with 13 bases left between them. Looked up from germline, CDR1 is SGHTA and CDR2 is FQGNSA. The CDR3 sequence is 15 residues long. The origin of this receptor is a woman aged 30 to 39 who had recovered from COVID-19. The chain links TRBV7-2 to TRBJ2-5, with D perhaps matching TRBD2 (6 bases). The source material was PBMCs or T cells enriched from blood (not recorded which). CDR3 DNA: TGTGCCAGCAGCTCACCCCGGGGGACCCAAGAGACCCAGTACTTC. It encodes CASSSPRGTQETQYF.